The clone carrying this T cell receptor beta chain was seen ten or more times. Pregnant or lactating patients were excluded, as were those with uncontrolled infection or other autoimmune disease. The entry originates in a study of T cells in Graves' hyperthyroidism and ophthalmopathy. Across the whole study: Any treatment followed the collection of peripheral blood at initial diagnosis.

RNA transcripts were the template for amplifying TCR beta CDR3 regions. First-round RT-PCR with HTBI primers amplified the TCR CDR3 region. TCRdb recomputed calls from the multiplex PCR reads with MiXCR, one row per CDR3 protein. Of 300,000 to 400,000 distinct CDR3 sequences in the sample, less than 20% were seen once. The receptor was derived from a man between 18 and 29 years old with Graves' ophthalmopathy. Material for sequencing was blood.

The chain's CDR3 is CATSEKTGVDGYTF. CDR3 nucleotides: TGTGCCACCAGTGAAAAGACAGGGGTGGATGGCTACACCTTC. The chain links TRBV24-1 to TRBJ1-2, with 8 bases identical to TRBD1. CDR3 length equals 14 residues. Germline V lookup: CDR1 KGHDR, CDR2 SFDVKD. With 4 bases clipped from V and 6 bases from J, the junction kept 6 bases outside the gene matches.